These T cell receptor beta chains were read from a single sample in a study of cytomegalovirus exposure and HLA in healthy donors. Here immunoSEQ multiplex PCR was the method, and the copy in TCRdb shows in-frame clones only, minus some. Its clone listing holds 130,000 or so clones. The material sequenced was PBMCs. These receptors all come from a woman in her thirties or forties in good health and CMV-seronegative. CDR3s include the opening cysteine and the closing phenylalanine or tryptophan. A D gene is named only where the DNA matches it firmly.

. | TRBJ1-6 | TRBV7-2 | TGTGCCAGCAGCTCACGGACAGAGACACCCCTCCACTTT | CASSSRTETPLHF
. | TRBJ2-6 | TRBV7-9 | TGTGCCAGCAGCTTCCCTCTGGGGGCCAACGTCCTGACTTTC | CASSFPLGANVLTF
. | TRBJ1-6 | TRBV2 | TGTGCCAGCAGTGAATACCGGGACACCTATAATTCACCCCTCCACTTT | CASSEYRDTYNSPLHF
TRBD1 | TRBJ2-5 | TRBV7-9 | TGTGCCAGCAGCCCGGGACAGCAAGAGACCCAGTACTTC | CASSPGQQETQYF
. | TRBJ1-1 | TRBV19 | TGTGCCAGCTTCTCCAGGGTCTTGAAGAACACTGAAGCTTTCTTT | CASFSRVLKNTEAFF
. | TRBJ2-5 | TRBV29-1 | TGCAGCGTTGAAGAAGAGCCAGCGGCCCAGTACTTC | CSVEEEPAAQYF
TRBD1 | TRBJ1-2 | TRBV5-8 | TGTGCCAGCAGCTTTGGGACCGACAGGGTCGGGGGCTACACCTTC | CASSFGTDRVGGYTF
. | TRBJ1-2 | TRBV4-1 | TGCGCCAGCAGCCAAGATACACAGACTAACTATGGCTACACCTTC | CASSQDTQTNYGYTF
. | TRBJ1-1 | TRBV9 | TGTGCCAGCAGCGTAGCTACGGGGGGGGAAGCTTTCTTT | CASSVATGGEAFF
TRBD1 | TRBJ2-2 | TRBV10-3 | TGTGCCATCAGTGAACAGGGGGGCACCGGGGAGCTGTTTTTT | CAISEQGGTGELFF
TRBD1 | TRBJ1-1 | TRBV14 | TGTGCCAGCAGCCTCTTGGACAGGTACTCTGAAGCTTTCTTT | CASSLLDRYSEAFF
. | TRBJ2-3 | TRBV7-9 | TGTGCCAGCAGCCCGAGCGGTCTCACAGATACGCAGTATTTT | CASSPSGLTDTQYF